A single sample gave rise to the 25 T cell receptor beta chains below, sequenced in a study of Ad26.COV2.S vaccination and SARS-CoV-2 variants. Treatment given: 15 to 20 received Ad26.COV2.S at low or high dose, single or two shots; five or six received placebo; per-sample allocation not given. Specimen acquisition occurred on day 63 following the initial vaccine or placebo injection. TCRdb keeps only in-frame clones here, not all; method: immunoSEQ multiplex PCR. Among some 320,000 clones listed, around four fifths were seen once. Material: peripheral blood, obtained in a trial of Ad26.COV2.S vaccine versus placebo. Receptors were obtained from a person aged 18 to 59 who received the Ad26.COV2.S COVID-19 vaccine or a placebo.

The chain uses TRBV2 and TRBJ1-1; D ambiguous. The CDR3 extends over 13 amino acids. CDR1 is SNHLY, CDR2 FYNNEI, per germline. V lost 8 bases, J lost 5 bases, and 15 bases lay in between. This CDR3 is CASSPAGWTEAFF. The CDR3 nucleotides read TGTGCCAGCTCCCCGGCAGGATGGACTGAAGCTTTCTTT.

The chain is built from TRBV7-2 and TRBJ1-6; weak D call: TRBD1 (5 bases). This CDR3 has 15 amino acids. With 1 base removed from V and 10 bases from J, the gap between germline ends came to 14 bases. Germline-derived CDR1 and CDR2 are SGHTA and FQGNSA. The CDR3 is CASSLGGRLGSPLHF. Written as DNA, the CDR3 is TGTGCCAGCAGCTTAGGGGGACGGTTGGGGTCACCCCTCCACTTT.

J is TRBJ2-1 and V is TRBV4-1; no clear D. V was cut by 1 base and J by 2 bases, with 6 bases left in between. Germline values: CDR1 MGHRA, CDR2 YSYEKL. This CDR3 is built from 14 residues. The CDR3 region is CASSQVAPYNEQFF. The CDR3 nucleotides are TGCGCCAGCAGCCAAGTGGCTCCCTACAATGAGCAGTTCTTC.

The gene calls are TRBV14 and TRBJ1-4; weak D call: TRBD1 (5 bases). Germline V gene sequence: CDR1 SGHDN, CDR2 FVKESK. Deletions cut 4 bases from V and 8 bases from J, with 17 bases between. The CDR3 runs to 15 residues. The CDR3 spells CASSLRGRVDEKLFF. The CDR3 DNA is TGTGCCAGCAGCCTAAGGGGAAGGGTGGACGAAAAACTGTTTTTT.

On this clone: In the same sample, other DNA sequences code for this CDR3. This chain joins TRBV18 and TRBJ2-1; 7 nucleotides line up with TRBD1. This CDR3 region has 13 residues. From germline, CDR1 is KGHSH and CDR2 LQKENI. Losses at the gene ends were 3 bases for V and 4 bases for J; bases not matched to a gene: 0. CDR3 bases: TGTGCCAGCTCACCGGGACAGTACAATGAGCAGTTCTTC. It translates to CASSPGQYNEQFF.

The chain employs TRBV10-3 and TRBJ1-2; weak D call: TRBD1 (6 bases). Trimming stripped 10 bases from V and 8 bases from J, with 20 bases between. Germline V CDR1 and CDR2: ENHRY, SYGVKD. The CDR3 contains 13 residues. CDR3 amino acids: CASHRDVSGGYTF. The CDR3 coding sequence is TGTGCCAGCCACAGGGACGTTTCGGGAGGCTACACCTTC.

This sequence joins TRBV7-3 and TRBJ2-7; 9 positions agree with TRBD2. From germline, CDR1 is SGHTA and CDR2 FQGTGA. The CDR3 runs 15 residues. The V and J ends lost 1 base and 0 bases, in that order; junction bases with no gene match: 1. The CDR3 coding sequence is TGTGCCAGCAGCTTAAGAGCGGGGGGCTCCTACGAGCAGTACTTC. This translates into CASSLRAGGSYEQYF.

Written as DNA, the CDR3 is TGCGCCAGCGACGCCGGGACAGGTTATGAAGCTTTCTTT. As protein: CASDAGTGYEAFF. The chain recombines TRBV5-1 with TRBJ1-1, with 8 bases fitting TRBD1. The CDR3 runs 13 residues. V was pared by 7 bases and J by 7 bases, with 9 bases of the junction left unmatched. The V gene's germline CDR1 is SGHRS and CDR2 YFSETQ.

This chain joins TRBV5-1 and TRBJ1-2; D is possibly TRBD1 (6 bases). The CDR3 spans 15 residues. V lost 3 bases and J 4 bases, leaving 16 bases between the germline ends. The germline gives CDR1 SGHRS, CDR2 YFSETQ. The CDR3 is CASSYTGPQPYGYTF. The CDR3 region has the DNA TGCGCCAGCAGCTATACAGGGCCCCAGCCCTATGGCTACACCTTC.

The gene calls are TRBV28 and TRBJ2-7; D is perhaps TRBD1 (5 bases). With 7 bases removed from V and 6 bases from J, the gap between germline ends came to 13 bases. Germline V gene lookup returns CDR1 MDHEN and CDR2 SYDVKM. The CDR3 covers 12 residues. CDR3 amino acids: CASTIRGGEQYF. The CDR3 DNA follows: TGTGCCAGCACGATAAGGGGCGGCGAGCAGTACTTC.

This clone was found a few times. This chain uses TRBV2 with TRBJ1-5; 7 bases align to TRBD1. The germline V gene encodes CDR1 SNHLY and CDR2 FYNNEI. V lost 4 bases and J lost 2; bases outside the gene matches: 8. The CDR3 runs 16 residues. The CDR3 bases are TGTGCCAGCAGTGGTTGGGAGGGGGCGGGCAATCAGCCCCAGCATTTT. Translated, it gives CASSGWEGAGNQPQHF.

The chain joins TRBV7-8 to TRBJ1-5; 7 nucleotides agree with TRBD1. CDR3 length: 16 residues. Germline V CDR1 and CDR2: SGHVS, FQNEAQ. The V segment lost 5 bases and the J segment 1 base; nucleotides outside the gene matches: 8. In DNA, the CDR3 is TGTGCCAGCAGCCTCACCGGGACAGCCAGCAATCAGCCCCAGCATTTT. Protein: CASSLTGTASNQPQHF.

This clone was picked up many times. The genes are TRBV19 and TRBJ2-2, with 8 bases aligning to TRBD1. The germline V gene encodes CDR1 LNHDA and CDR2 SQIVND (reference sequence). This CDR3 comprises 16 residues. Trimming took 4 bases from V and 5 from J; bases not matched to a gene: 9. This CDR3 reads CASSNRTGTLTGELFF. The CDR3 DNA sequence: TGTGCCAGTAGTAACCGGACAGGGACGTTAACCGGGGAGCTGTTTTTT.

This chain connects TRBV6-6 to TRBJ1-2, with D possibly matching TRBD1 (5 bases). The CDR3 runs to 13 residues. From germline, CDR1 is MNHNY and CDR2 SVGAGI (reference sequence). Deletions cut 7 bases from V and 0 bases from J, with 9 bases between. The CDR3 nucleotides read TGTGCCAGCACCGGGGGATCTAACTATGGCTACACCTTC. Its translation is CASTGGSNYGYTF.

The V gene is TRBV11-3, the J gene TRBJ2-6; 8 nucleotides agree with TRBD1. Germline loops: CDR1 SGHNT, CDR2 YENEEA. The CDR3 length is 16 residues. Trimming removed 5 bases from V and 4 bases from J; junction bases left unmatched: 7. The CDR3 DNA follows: TGTGCCAGCAGCCCCCGACAGGGGAAGGGGGCCAACGTCCTGACTTTC. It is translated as CASSPRQGKGANVLTF.

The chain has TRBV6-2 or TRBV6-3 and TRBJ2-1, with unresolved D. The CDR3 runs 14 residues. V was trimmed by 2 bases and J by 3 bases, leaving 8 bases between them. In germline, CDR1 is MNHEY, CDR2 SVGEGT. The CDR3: CASSYHDGYNEQFF. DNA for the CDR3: TGTGCCAGCAGTTACCATGACGGCTACAATGAGCAGTTCTTC.

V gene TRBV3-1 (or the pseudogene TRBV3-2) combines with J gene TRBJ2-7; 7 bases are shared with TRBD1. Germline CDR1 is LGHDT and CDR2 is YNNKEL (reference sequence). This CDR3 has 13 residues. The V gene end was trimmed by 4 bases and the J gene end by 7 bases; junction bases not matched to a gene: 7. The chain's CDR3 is CASSLQTGREQYF. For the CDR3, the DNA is TGTGCCAGCAGCCTCCAGACAGGGCGAGAGCAGTACTTC.

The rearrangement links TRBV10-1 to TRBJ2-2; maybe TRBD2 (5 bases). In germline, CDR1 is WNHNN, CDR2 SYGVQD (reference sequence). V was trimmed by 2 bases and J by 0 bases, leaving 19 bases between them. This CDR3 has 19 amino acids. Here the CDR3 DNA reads TGCGCCAGCAGTGAGGTTTGGGAGCGGCGCCACTCGAACACCGGGGAGCTGTTTTTT. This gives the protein CASSEVWERRHSNTGELFF.

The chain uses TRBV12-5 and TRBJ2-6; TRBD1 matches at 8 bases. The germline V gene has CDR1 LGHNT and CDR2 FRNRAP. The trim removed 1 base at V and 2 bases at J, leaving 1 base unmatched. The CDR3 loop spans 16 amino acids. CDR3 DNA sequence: TGTGCTAGTGGTTTGGGACAGGGGACTGGGGCCAACGTCCTGACTTTC. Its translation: CASGLGQGTGANVLTF.

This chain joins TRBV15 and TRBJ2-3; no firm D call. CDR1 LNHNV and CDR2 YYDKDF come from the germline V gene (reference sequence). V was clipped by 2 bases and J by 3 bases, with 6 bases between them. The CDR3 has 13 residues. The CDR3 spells CATSRPPTDTQYF. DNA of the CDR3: TGTGCCACCAGCAGACCCCCGACAGATACGCAGTATTTT.

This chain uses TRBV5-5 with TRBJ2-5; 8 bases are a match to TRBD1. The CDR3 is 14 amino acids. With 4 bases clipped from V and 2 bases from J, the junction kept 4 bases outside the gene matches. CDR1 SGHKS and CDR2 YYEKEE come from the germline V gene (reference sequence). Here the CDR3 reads CASSLDRAQETQYF. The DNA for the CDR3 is TGTGCCAGCAGCCTGGACAGGGCGCAAGAGACCCAGTACTTC.

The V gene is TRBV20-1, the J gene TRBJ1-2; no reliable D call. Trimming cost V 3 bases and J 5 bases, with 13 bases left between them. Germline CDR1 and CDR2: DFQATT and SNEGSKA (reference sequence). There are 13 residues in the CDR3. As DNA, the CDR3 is TGCAGTGCTAGTGTATACGCAGAGTATGGCTACACCTTC. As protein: CSASVYAEYGYTF.

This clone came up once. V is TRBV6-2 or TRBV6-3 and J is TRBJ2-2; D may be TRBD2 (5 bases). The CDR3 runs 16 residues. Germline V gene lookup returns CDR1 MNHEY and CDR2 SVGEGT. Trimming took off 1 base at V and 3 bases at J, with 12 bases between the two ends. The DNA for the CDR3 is TGTGCCAGCAGTTACTTTCCGGGGAAGGACACCGGGGAGCTGTTTTTT. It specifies CASSYFPGKDTGELFF.

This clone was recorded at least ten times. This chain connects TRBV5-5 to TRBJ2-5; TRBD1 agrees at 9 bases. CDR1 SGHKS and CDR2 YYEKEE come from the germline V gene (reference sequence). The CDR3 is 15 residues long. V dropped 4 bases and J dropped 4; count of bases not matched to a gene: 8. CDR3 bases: TGTGCCAGCAGCAGGGCCGGGACAGGGATAGAGACCCAGTACTTC. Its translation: CASSRAGTGIETQYF.

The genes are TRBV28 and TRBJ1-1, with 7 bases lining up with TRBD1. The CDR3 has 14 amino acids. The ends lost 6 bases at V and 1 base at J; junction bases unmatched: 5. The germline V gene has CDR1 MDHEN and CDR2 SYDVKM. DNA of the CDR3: TGTGCCAGCAGAAGGGGGCGTACGAACACTGAAGCTTTCTTT. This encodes CASRRGRTNTEAFF. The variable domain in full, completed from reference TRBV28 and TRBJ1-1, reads DVKVTQSSRYLVKRTGEKVFLECVQDMDHENMFWYRQDPGLGLRLIYFSYDVKMKEKGDIPEGYSVSREKKERFSLILESASTNQTSMYLCASRRGRTNTEAFFGQGTRLTVV.